This T cell receptor (beta chain) was captured in a study of response to subunit inactivated influenza vaccine. Notes on this clonotype: Antigen unknown.

Findings and limits, study-wide: The authors offered the suggestion that each seasonal influenza vaccination recruits few new T cells.

TCRdb fed the RT-PCR reads into MiXCR, producing one record per CDR3 protein. The sample contains roughly 780,000 distinct CDR3 sequences, around 20% of which appear only once. Per the germline V gene, CDR1 is DFQATT and CDR2 is SNEGSKA (reference sequence). Trimming shortened V by 3 bases and J by 6 bases, and 11 bases separated the two germline ends. The CDR3 is made up of 12 amino acids. The receptor comes from a man aged 45-60 years who received an inactivated influenza vaccine. The rearrangement uses TRBV20-1 and TRBJ1-1; no firm D call. Sequencing used PBMCs from blood, obtained roughly 5 days after vaccination. CDR3 in DNA: TGCAGTGCTAGGTGGAGGGCCCCTGAAGCTTTCTTT. Its protein product is CSARWRAPEAFF.